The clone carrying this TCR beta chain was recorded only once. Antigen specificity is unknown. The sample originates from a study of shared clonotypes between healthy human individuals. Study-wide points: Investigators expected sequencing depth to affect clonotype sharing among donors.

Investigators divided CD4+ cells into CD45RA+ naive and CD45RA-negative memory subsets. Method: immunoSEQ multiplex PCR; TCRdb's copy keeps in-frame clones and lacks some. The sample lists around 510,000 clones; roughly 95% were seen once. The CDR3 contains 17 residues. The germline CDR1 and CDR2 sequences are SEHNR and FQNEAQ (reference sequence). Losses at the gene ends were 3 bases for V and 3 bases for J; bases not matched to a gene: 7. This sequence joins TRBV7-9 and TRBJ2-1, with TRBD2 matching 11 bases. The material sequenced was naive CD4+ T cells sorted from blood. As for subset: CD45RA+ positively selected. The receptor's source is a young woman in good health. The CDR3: CASSFAGLAAFYNEQFF. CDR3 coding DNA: TGTGCCAGCAGCTTCGCGGGACTAGCGGCATTCTACAATGAGCAGTTCTTC.